This T cell receptor (beta chain) was found in a study of T-cell reconstitution after alpha-beta-depleted transplantation in children. Overall study findings and caveats: Expanded graft clones numbering several hundred reportedly gave rise to alpha-beta T cells about two months after transplant.

This clonotype was observed at least ten times. What it binds is unknown. Molecular barcoding with unique molecular identifiers was used for the TCRbeta library. One entry per CDR3 protein results from TCRdb running MiXCR on the PCR reads. Here the sample spans 200,000 to 300,000 distinct CDR3 sequences, 6.5% to 10% being singletons. Germline assignment: CDR1 SNHLY and CDR2 FYNNEI. Trimming pared 7 bases from V and 5 bases from J, leaving 23 bases between. The CDR3 totals 16 residues. The chain employs TRBV2 and TRBJ2-5; TRBD1 is a possible D gene (7 bases). This clonotype originated in a male patient younger than 18 who had a stem cell transplant for acute lymphoblastic leukemia, so the T cells may come from the graft donor. The sample was PBMCs, mostly from graft donor cells, taken 180 days after TCRalphabeta/CD19-depleted stem cell transplant. The CDR3 protein is CASTELTGEVGETQYF. CDR3 nucleotide sequence: TGTGCCAGCACCGAACTCACAGGGGAGGTAGGGGAGACCCAGTACTTC.